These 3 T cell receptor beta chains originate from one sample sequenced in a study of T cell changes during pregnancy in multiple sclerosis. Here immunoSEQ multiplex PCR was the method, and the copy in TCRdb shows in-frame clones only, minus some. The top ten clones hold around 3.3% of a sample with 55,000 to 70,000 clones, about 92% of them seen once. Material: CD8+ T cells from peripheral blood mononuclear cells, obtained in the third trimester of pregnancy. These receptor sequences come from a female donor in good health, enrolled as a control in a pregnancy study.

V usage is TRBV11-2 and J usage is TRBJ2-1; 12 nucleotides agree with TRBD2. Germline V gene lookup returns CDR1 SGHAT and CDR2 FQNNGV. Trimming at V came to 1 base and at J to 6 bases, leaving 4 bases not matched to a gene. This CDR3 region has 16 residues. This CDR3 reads CASSLVGLAGTNEQFF. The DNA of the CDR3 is TGTGCCAGCAGCTTAGTCGGACTAGCGGGGACCAATGAGCAGTTCTTC. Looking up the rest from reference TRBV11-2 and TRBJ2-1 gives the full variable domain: EAGVAQSPRYKIIEKRQSVAFWCNPISGHATLYWYQQILGQGPKLLIQFQNNGVVDDSQLPKDRFSAERLKGVDSTLKIQPAKLEDSAVYLCASSLVGLAGTNEQFFGPGTRLTVL.

The CDR3 nucleotides are TGTGCCAGCAGTGACAAACAGGGGGGGGCTGAAGCTTTCTTT. Its protein product is CASSDKQGGAEAFF. V and J are TRBV6-4 and TRBJ1-1; TRBD1 matches 8 bases. This CDR3 region has 14 residues. The V gene's germline CDR1 is MRHNA and CDR2 SNTAGT. Germline trimming cut 2 bases from V and 6 bases from J; bases unmatched to any gene: 5.

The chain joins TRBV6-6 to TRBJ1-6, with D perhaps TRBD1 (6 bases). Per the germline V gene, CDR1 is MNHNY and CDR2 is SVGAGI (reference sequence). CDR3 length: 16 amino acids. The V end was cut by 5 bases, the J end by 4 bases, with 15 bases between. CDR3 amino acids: CASSQTGQQYNSPLHF. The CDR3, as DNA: TGTGCCAGCAGTCAGACAGGTCAACAGTATAATTCACCCCTCCACTTT.